These T cell receptor beta chains were read from a single sample in a study of blood T cells in healthy people across ages. TCRdb used MiXCR to reprocess the 5' RACE reads, holding one entry per CDR3 protein. This sample has 1.5 million to 2 million distinct CDR3 sequences, with roughly 27% found just once. Material for sequencing was blood. These receptors were obtained from a woman between 25 and 40 years old in good health. The CDR3 runs from the conserved cysteine through the conserved F or W. Each record gives: D gene, V gene, clone size, J gene, CDR3 length, CDR3 protein, CDR3 DNA. D genes are given only for firm matches. Expanded clones get a size class; other rows say once, few or many, or leave the size out.

NA	TRBV29-1	NA	TRBJ2-1	11	CSVDPYNEQFF	TGCAGCGTTGACCCATACAATGAGCAGTTCTTC
TRBD1	TRBV20-1	few	TRBJ1-1	15	CSAAGTGGSRTEAFF	TGCAGTGCTGCCGGGACAGGGGGCTCGCGGACTGAAGCTTTCTTT
TRBD2	TRBV9	few	TRBJ2-1	16	CASSAKLAGGGNEQFF	TGTGCCAGCAGCGCCAAACTAGCGGGGGGCGGAAATGAGCAGTTCTTC
TRBD2	TRBV10-3	few	TRBJ2-1	13	CAISSGSGNEQFF	TGTGCCATCAGTAGCGGGAGCGGCAATGAGCAGTTCTTC
NA	TRBV7-2	NA	TRBJ2-7	17	CASSPGHGAFSLYEQYF	TGTGCCAGCAGCCCGGGACACGGGGCCTTTTCCCTCTACGAGCAGTACTTC
NA	TRBV29-1	many	TRBJ1-2	12	CSVTGTNYGYTF	TGCAGCGTTACAGGGACTAACTATGGCTACACCTTC
NA	TRBV7-8	NA	TRBJ2-2	18	CASSPERDRRVRTGELFF	TGTGCCAGCAGCCCGGAGCGGGACAGGAGGGTACGGACCGGGGAGCTGTTTTTT
TRBD1	TRBV29-1	few	TRBJ2-7	13	CSVRDSRSYEQYF	TGCAGCGTACGGGACAGTCGCTCCTACGAGCAGTACTTC
TRBD1	TRBV3-1	NA	TRBJ1-1	15	CASSQLHTGVTEAFF	TGTGCCAGCAGCCAACTCCATACAGGGGTCACTGAAGCTTTCTTT
NA	TRBV2	NA	TRBJ2-1	14	CASSDGSTNNEQFF	TGTGCCAGCAGTGATGGGTCTACTAACAATGAGCAGTTCTTC
TRBD1	TRBV20-1	NA	TRBJ2-3	15	CSATTGGDPTDTQYF	TGCAGTGCTACGACAGGGGGAGACCCAACAGATACGCAGTATTTT
NA	TRBV2	once	TRBJ2-1	14	CASSDLAVNNEQFF	TGTGCCAGCAGTGATCTTGCGGTGAACAATGAGCAGTTCTTC
NA	TRBV20-1	NA	TRBJ1-2	15	CSAIDRAGSNYGYTF	TGCAGTGCTATAGATAGGGCAGGGTCTAACTATGGCTACACCTTC
NA	TRBV5-5	NA	TRBJ2-4	13	CASSRDSLLLQYF	TGTGCCAGCAGCCGAGACAGTCTCCTACTTCAGTACTTC
TRBD2	TRBV27	NA	TRBJ2-3	16	CASSLTSGRRTDTQYF	TGTGCCAGCAGTTTGACTAGCGGGAGAAGGACAGATACGCAGTATTTT
NA	TRBV5-1	NA	TRBJ2-5	14	CASTQRGGQETQYF	TGCGCCAGCACCCAACGCGGCGGCCAAGAGACCCAGTACTTC
NA	TRBV21-1	many	TRBJ2-6	18	CASSAPDRNSSGANVLTF	TGTGCCAGCAGCGCACCGGACAGGAACAGCTCTGGGGCCAACGTCCTGACTTTC
TRBD2	TRBV7-2	NA	TRBJ2-3	15	CASTLAVEVLNTQYF	TGTGCCAGCACCCTAGCGGTGGAGGTATTAAATACGCAGTATTTT
TRBD2	TRBV4-2	NA	TRBJ2-7	18	CASSQEGVAGGPAYEQYF	TGTGCCAGCAGCCAAGAAGGGGTAGCGGGGGGGCCGGCCTACGAGCAGTACTTC
TRBD1	TRBV6-6	NA	TRBJ1-1	15	CASSPRTGLVSEAFF	TGTGCCAGCAGCCCCAGGACAGGGTTGGTCTCTGAAGCTTTCTTT
NA	TRBV6-2/TRBV6-3	many	TRBJ1-2	16	CASSSTRSDRSYGYTF	TGTGCCAGCAGTTCTACGAGGAGCGACAGATCCTATGGCTACACCTTC
TRBD2	TRBV7-2	many	TRBJ2-5	15	CASSLGPSGQETQYF	TGTGCCAGCAGCTTAGGTCCTAGCGGGCAAGAGACCCAGTACTTC
NA	TRBV19	NA	TRBJ1-1	16	CASSITRADLNTEAFF	TGTGCCAGTAGTATTACCAGGGCGGATCTGAACACTGAAGCTTTCTTT
NA	TRBV4-1	NA	TRBJ1-2	14	CASSQETATYDYTF	TGCGCCAGCAGCCAAGAGACAGCGACCTATGACTACACCTTC
TRBD2	TRBV6-5	many	TRBJ2-7	14	CASSREGVSYEQYF	TGTGCCAGCAGCCGGGAGGGGGTCTCCTACGAGCAGTACTTC
NA	TRBV29-1	few	TRBJ2-7	11	CSAGWTYEQYF	TGCAGCGCTGGGTGGACCTACGAGCAGTACTTC
NA	TRBV6-2/TRBV6-3	few	TRBJ1-5	13	CASSHQRGQPQHF	TGTGCCAGCAGTCACCAGAGGGGTCAGCCCCAGCATTTT
TRBD1	TRBV28	NA	TRBJ2-7	15	CASSSPGTGVHEQYF	TGTGCCAGCAGTTCACCCGGGACAGGGGTCCACGAGCAGTACTTC
TRBD2	TRBV12-3/TRBV12-4	many	TRBJ2-7	15	CASSTRTSGSYEQYF	TGTGCCAGCAGTACACGGACTAGCGGATCCTACGAGCAGTACTTC
TRBD2	TRBV4-1	NA	TRBJ2-2	17	CASSHRGSGANTGELFF	TGCGCCAGCAGCCATAGAGGCAGCGGGGCGAACACCGGGGAGCTGTTTTTT
TRBD1	TRBV10-3	NA	TRBJ2-1	13	CAIDDRGSNEQFF	TGTGCCATCGATGACAGGGGAAGCAATGAGCAGTTCTTC
TRBD2	TRBV20-1	NA	TRBJ2-3	17	CSARDVGAGGFTDTQYF	TGCAGTGCTAGAGATGTTGGGGCGGGGGGGTTCACAGATACGCAGTATTTT
NA	TRBV6-2/TRBV6-3	many	TRBJ2-7	15	CASSRGAPISYEQYF	TGTGCCAGCAGCCGGGGGGCCCCAATCTCCTACGAGCAGTACTTC
TRBD2	TRBV5-1	few	TRBJ2-1	15	CASSLVAGGSNEQFF	TGCGCCAGCAGCTTGGTTGCGGGGGGAAGTAATGAGCAGTTCTTC